Reported below is one T cell receptor beta chain. The junction shows a germline mismatch at one end, possibly a read error. The V gene's germline CDR1 is SGDLS and CDR2 YYNGEE. This CDR3 is built from 14 residues. Per sample, no less than 5 micrograms of total RNA were extracted. The source of the sample is a study of blood T cells in healthy people across ages. The use of a sample-barcoded 5' primer and a J-beta primer mix characterized a second PCR of about 7 to 12 cycles. TCRdb re-derived calls from the 5' RACE reads in MiXCR, one entry per CDR3 protein. The top ten clones hold approximately 11% of a sample with roughly 1.7 million distinct CDR3 sequences, 34% of them seen once.

This chain uses TRBV9 with TRBJ2-3, with D possibly TRBD1 on 6 matching bases. The sequence came from a woman in her thirties in good health. Sequenced input: blood. The DNA for the CDR3 is TGTGCCAGCGGCGTAGAGGGGGTCCAAGATACGCAGTATTTT. This codes for CASGVEGVQDTQYF.